The entry below describes one TCR beta chain. This record belongs to a study of blood T cell repertoires in COVID-19. As for the study in general: Sites across the United States, Italy and Spain contributed samples from acute and convalescent COVID-19.

In the study's own analysis: Nucleated cell number was recorded as an estimate derived from reference gene primer amplification. Sequenced by immunoSEQ multiplex PCR; TCRdb stores in-frame clones only, minus some. The D gene and trimming were derived from the DNA, and the V and J assignments and clone size from that table. This table has roughly 300,000 clones, 80% to 90% appearing once. The receptor was isolated from a woman in her thirties or forties who had recovered from COVID-19. Sequenced material: peripheral blood.

CDR3 protein: CSVRPGTGYTGELFF. CDR3 coding DNA: TGCAGCGTTCGCCCCGGGACAGGGTACACCGGGGAGCTGTTTTTT. The rearrangement joins TRBV29-1 to TRBJ2-2, with TRBD1 identical over 9 bases. Unmatched junction bases numbered 7, after V lost 5 bases and J lost 3 bases. CDR3 length equals 15 residues. Germline V gene sequence: CDR1 SQVTM, CDR2 ANQGSEA.